The present T cell receptor (beta chain) was sequenced within a study of beta chain features in type 1 diabetes. Findings of the study overall: Naive, central memory and regulatory TCRB repertoires appeared more similar among patients than healthy donors. Researchers report that Type 1 diabetes patients had moderately but significantly shorter TCRB CDR3s across all four CD4+ subsets.

Since all of the isolated RNA was reverse transcribed, expressed TCRB transcripts were what got sequenced. Clones were sequenced by immunoSEQ multiplex PCR, and TCRdb holds only the in-frame ones, with some missing. Counted here are 85,000 to 110,000 clones, approximately 30% occurring once; the ten biggest clones make up about 0.57%. This clone showed up just a few times. What it binds is not known. The germline gives CDR1 GTSNPN, CDR2 SVGIG (reference sequence). The CDR3 has 12 residues. Trimming left V 2 bases short and J 6 bases short, with 8 bases between. Material: central memory CD4+ T cells from blood. The clonotype originates from a woman younger than 30 with type 1 diabetes. This rearrangement joins TRBV30 to TRBJ2-4; tentative D call: TRBD2 (5 bases). DNA of the CDR3: TGTGCCTGGAGTAGAGGAGGAAACATTCAGTACTTC. It specifies CAWSRGGNIQYF. Looking up the rest from reference TRBV30 and TRBJ2-4 gives the full variable domain: SQTIHQWPATLVQPVGSPLSLECTVEGTSNPNLYWYRQAAGRGLQLLFYSVGIGQISSEVPQNLSASRPQDRQFILSSKKLLLSDSGFYLCAWSRGGNIQYFGAGTRLSVL.